Listed below are T cell receptor beta chains from one sample, sequenced in a study of blood T cell repertoires in COVID-19. Assay: immunoSEQ multiplex PCR; the TCRdb copy retains only in-frame clones and omits some. This sample has about 130,000 clones, with approximately 90% found just once. Sequenced: peripheral blood. These receptor sequences come from an elderly woman with acute or convalescent COVID-19. Each CDR3 is given with its conserved first and last residue. D genes are given only for firm matches. Where a row states a size, it is once, few, many or the class of an expanded clone; other rows omit it.

TRBV19	19	TRBD2	TRBJ2-1	-	CASSRGLAGGPRGNNEQFF	TGTGCCAGTAGTAGAGGACTAGCGGGGGGCCCACGGGGTAACAATGAGCAGTTCTTC
TRBV4-2	17	-	TRBJ2-6	-	CASSQDRGESGANVLTF	TGTGCCAGCAGCCAAGACAGGGGGGAGTCTGGGGCCAACGTCCTGACTTTC
TRBV12-5	15	TRBD1	TRBJ1-2	-	CASGTRTGGNYGYTF	TGTGCTAGTGGTACCCGGACAGGGGGGAACTATGGCTACACCTTC
TRBV28	15	TRBD1	TRBJ1-1	-	CASGQGQGAFTEAFF	TGTGCCAGCGGACAGGGACAGGGGGCTTTCACTGAAGCTTTCTTT
TRBV2	14	-	TRBJ2-2	-	CASSSTRDTGELFF	TGTGCCAGCAGTAGTACTAGGGACACCGGGGAGCTGTTTTTT
TRBV4-3	16	TRBD2	TRBJ2-3	-	CASSQTSGGNLDTQYF	TGCGCCAGCAGCCAAACTAGCGGGGGGAATTTAGATACGCAGTATTTT
TRBV19	16	-	TRBJ2-3	-	CASSKGKGLSTDTQYF	TGTGCCAGTAGTAAAGGAAAGGGGTTGAGCACAGATACGCAGTATTTT
TRBV4-2	19	TRBD2	TRBJ2-5	-	CASSQDAVAGGPRQETQYF	TGTGCCAGCAGCCAAGATGCGGTAGCGGGAGGGCCAAGGCAAGAGACCCAGTACTTC
TRBV6-5	13	-	TRBJ1-2	-	CASSHDKDYGYTF	TGTGCCAGCAGTCACGACAAAGACTATGGCTACACCTTC
TRBV15	15	-	TRBJ1-5	-	CATSRDTNSNQPQHF	TGTGCCACCAGCAGGGACACGAATAGCAATCAGCCCCAGCATTTT
TRBV6-6	12	-	TRBJ1-3	-	CACQGSGNTIYF	TGTGCCTGCCAGGGGTCGGGAAACACCATATATTTT
TRBV7-3	13	-	TRBJ2-3	once	CASKQVITDTQYF	TGTGCCAGCAAGCAGGTCATCACAGATACGCAGTATTTT
TRBV7-2	14	-	TRBJ1-1	-	CASSPRVAGTEAFF	TGTGCCAGCAGCCCCCGGGTGGCGGGCACTGAAGCTTTCTTT
TRBV18	13	TRBD1	TRBJ2-7	-	CASSYGQGYEQYF	TGTGCCAGCTCCTACGGACAGGGCTACGAGCAGTACTTC
TRBV7-8	12	-	TRBJ2-1	-	CASSLRRNEQFF	TGTGCCAGCAGCCTAAGGAGGAATGAGCAGTTCTTC
TRBV19	17	TRBD2	TRBJ2-4	-	CASSIEPGLGAKNIQYF	TGTGCCAGTAGTATAGAACCGGGACTAGGAGCCAAAAACATTCAGTACTTC
TRBV19	14	-	TRBJ2-7	once	CASSPQGNTYEQYF	TGTGCCAGTTCCCCTCAGGGGAATACCTACGAGCAGTACTTC
TRBV2	15	-	TRBJ1-6	-	CASSEDREYNSPLHF	TGTGCCAGCAGTGAAGACAGGGAATATAATTCACCCCTCCACTTT
TRBV5-1	17	TRBD2	TRBJ2-5	-	CASSPRPSGRIQETQYF	TGCGCCAGCAGCCCCCGTCCTAGCGGGAGAATCCAAGAGACCCAGTACTTC
TRBV5-1	14	TRBD1	TRBJ1-1	-	CASSSGQENTEAFF	TGCGCCAGCAGCTCGGGACAGGAGAACACTGAAGCTTTCTTT
TRBV5-1	14	-	TRBJ2-1	few	CASSPGLSYNEQFF	TGCGCCAGCAGCCCGGGACTCTCCTACAATGAGCAGTTCTTC
TRBV11-1	12	-	TRBJ2-7	few	CASSFGGDEQYF	TGTGCCAGCAGCTTTGGAGGGGACGAGCAGTACTTC
TRBV11-2	11	-	TRBJ1-1	-	CASPGNTEAFF	TGTGCCAGCCCCGGGAACACTGAAGCTTTCTTT
TRBV24-1	14	-	TRBJ2-1	-	CATSVSSLLDEQFF	TGTGCCACCAGTGTCTCTAGCTTATTGGATGAGCAGTTCTTC
TRBV27	16	-	TRBJ2-6	-	CASSPPRGSGANVLTF	TGTGCCAGCAGTCCCCCCAGGGGTTCAGGGGCCAACGTCCTGACTTTC
TRBV19	15	-	TRBJ1-2	-	CASSISPPAGYGYTF	TGTGCCAGTAGTATCTCCCCCCCGGCAGGGTATGGCTACACCTTC
TRBV25-1	15	TRBD1	TRBJ1-4	-	CASSERQGANEKLFF	TGTGCCAGCAGTGAACGACAGGGGGCTAATGAAAAACTGTTTTTT
TRBV6-2/TRBV6-3	16	TRBD1	TRBJ1-5	-	CASSYSTGASNQPQHF	TGTGCCAGCAGTTACTCGACAGGGGCCAGCAATCAGCCCCAGCATTTT
TRBV19	12	TRBD1	TRBJ1-2	-	CASSRDRVGYTF	TGTGCCAGTAGTCGCGACAGGGTTGGCTACACCTTC
TRBV19	14	-	TRBJ1-1	few	CASSARVTNTEAFF	TGTGCCAGTAGTGCCAGGGTCACGAACACTGAAGCTTTCTTT
TRBV7-9	16	-	TRBJ1-1	-	CASSSRAGAGNTEAFF	TGTGCCAGCAGCTCGAGGGCAGGGGCCGGTAACACTGAAGCTTTCTTT
TRBV18	14	TRBD1	TRBJ2-7	-	CASSATGGLYEQYF	TGTGCCAGCTCAGCGACAGGGGGCCTCTACGAGCAGTACTTC
TRBV9	16	-	TRBJ2-6	-	CASSVLLNSGANVLTF	TGTGCCAGCAGCGTATTACTGAACTCTGGGGCCAACGTCCTGACTTTC
TRBV6-5	15	TRBD1	TRBJ1-6	-	CASRSGQGNNSPLHF	TGTGCCAGCCGAAGCGGACAGGGGAATAATTCACCCCTCCACTTT
TRBV24-1	13	-	TRBJ2-1	-	CATSDPTISEQFF	TGTGCCACCAGTGACCCGACTATAAGTGAGCAGTTCTTC
TRBV6-1	14	-	TRBJ1-1	-	CASSELAQATEAFF	TGTGCCAGCAGTGAACTGGCACAGGCCACTGAAGCTTTCTTT
TRBV7-2	19	TRBD1	TRBJ2-6	few	CASSLVRQGSFSGANVLTF	TGTGCCAGCAGCTTAGTGAGACAGGGTTCCTTCTCTGGGGCCAACGTCCTGACTTTC
TRBV4-2	16	-	TRBJ2-3	-	CASSLAGPLSTDTQYF	TGTGCCAGCAGCCTGGCGGGACCCTTAAGCACAGATACGCAGTATTTT
TRBV5-1	16	TRBD1	TRBJ1-4	-	CASTTGVGSPYEKLFF	TGCGCCAGCACCACAGGGGTAGGATCTCCGTATGAAAAACTGTTTTTT
TRBV28	13	-	TRBJ1-6	-	CASSLIQNSPLHF	TGTGCCAGCAGTTTAATCCAGAATTCACCCCTCCACTTT
TRBV2	11	-	TRBJ2-1	-	CASSTGYRQFF	TGTGCCAGCTCCACGGGGTATCGGCAGTTCTTC
TRBV9	16	TRBD2	TRBJ2-1	-	CASSVGPTSGQNEQFF	TGTGCCAGCAGCGTAGGTCCGACTAGCGGCCAGAATGAGCAGTTCTTC
TRBV5-6	13	-	TRBJ1-1	-	CASTRGAGTEAFF	TGTGCCAGCACGCGGGGCGCAGGCACTGAAGCTTTCTTT
TRBV19	14	TRBD1	TRBJ1-2	-	CASSTAGTGGGYTF	TGTGCCAGTAGCACTGCCGGGACAGGGGGCGGCTACACCTTC
TRBV27	15	-	TRBJ2-5	-	CASSFLGGPQETQYF	TGTGCCAGCAGTTTCCTGGGGGGGCCCCAAGAGACCCAGTACTTC
TRBV5-4	14	-	TRBJ1-1	-	CASTSRGRNTEAFF	TGTGCCAGCACCTCAAGGGGAAGGAACACTGAAGCTTTCTTT
TRBV11-2	17	TRBD2	TRBJ2-5	once	CASSVRVLGRVRETQYF	TGTGCCAGCAGCGTTCGCGTGTTGGGGAGGGTACGGGAGACCCAGTACTTC
TRBV6-1	19	TRBD1	TRBJ2-4	-	CASSVSPTGDNPSKNIQYF	TGTGCCAGCAGTGTTTCCCCGACAGGGGACAACCCTTCCAAAAACATTCAGTACTTC
TRBV18	13	-	TRBJ1-2	-	CASSPRQALGYTF	TGTGCCAGCTCACCCCGACAGGCACTTGGCTACACCTTC
TRBV5-1	14	-	TRBJ2-1	-	CASSFADAYNEQFF	TGCGCCAGCAGCTTCGCGGATGCCTACAATGAGCAGTTCTTC
TRBV7-6	15	TRBD1	TRBJ2-7	-	CASSFYRDRVDEQYF	TGTGCCAGCAGCTTTTACCGGGACAGGGTCGACGAGCAGTACTTC
TRBV6-6	16	-	TRBJ1-3	-	CASSPGGSISGNTIYF	TGTGCCAGCAGCCCGGGCGGGTCCATCTCTGGAAACACCATATATTTT
TRBV28	15	-	TRBJ2-7	-	CASSPQSLGGYEQYF	TGTGCCAGCAGTCCCCAGAGCCTAGGGGGCTACGAGCAGTACTTC
TRBV12-5	17	-	TRBJ2-5	-	CASGLLSGAGPGETQYF	TGTGCTAGTGGTTTGCTATCCGGCGCGGGGCCAGGGGAGACCCAGTACTTC